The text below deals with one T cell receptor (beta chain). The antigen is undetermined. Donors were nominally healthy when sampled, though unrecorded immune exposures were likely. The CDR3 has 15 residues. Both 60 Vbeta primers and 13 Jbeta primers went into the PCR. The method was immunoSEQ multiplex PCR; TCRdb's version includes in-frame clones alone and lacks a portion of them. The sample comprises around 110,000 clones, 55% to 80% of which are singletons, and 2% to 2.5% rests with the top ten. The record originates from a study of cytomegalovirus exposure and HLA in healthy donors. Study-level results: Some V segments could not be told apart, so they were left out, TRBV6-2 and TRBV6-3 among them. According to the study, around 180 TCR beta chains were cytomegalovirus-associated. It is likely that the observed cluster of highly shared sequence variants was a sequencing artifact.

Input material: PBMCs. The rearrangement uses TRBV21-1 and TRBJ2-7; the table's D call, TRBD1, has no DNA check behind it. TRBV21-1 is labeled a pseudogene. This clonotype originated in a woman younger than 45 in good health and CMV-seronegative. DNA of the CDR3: TGTGCCAGCAGTAAAAAACAGGCGAGCTCCTACGAGCAGTACTTC. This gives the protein CASSKKQASSYEQYF.